One TCR beta chain is described in this entry. The data stem from a study of T-cell reconstitution after alpha-beta-depleted transplantation in children. Unique molecular identifiers were used to barcode this TCRbeta library. TCRdb fed the PCR reads into MiXCR, producing one record per CDR3 protein. The data hold roughly 610,000 distinct CDR3 sequences, with about 11% observed a single time. The germline V and J ends were trimmed by 0 bases and 7 bases, with 10 bases remaining between them. This CDR3 region has 14 residues. CDR1 and CDR2 from the germline V gene are MNHEY and SVGAGI. Sequenced material: PBMCs from the stem cell graft donor, taken from the stem cell graft. The clonotype comes from a human donor who donated a stem cell graft to a child with acute myeloid leukemia. The rearrangement joins TRBV6-5 to TRBJ1-5, with D possibly TRBD1 on 5 matching bases. The CDR3: CASSYSPGVQPQHF. CDR3 nucleotide sequence: TGTGCCAGCAGTTACTCGCCGGGGGTACAGCCCCAGCATTTT.